The 13 T cell receptor beta chains below all came from one sample that was sequenced in a study of human T cells and chemical hapten exposure. Stated time point: patch test 1, 2 weeks after DPC sensitization. This sample's treatment: therapeutic diphenylcyclopropenone sensitization with weekly scalp DPC. Each CDR3 protein gets one entry after TCRdb re-called the RACE reads with MiXCR. The profile shows under 200,000 distinct CDR3 sequences, approximately 15% of them singletons. The sample consisted of whole blood, taken in connection with sensitization to the hapten diphenylcyclopropenone (DPC). All receptors come from a woman aged 25 to 45 with alopecia areata. Some clones in this sample may be carry-over from other donors' samples.

The count of this clonotype is one. The chain carries TRBV7-9 and TRBJ2-1; 8 bases match TRBD2. The trim removed 2 bases at V and 5 bases at J, leaving 2 bases unmatched. The CDR3 spans 14 residues. The germline V gene has CDR1 SEHNR and CDR2 FQNEAQ (reference sequence). The DNA for the CDR3 is TGTGCCAGCAGCTTACCAGCGGGGGACAATGAGCAGTTCTTC. Translating gives CASSLPAGDNEQFF.

This clonotype has a handful of counts. The V call is TRBV7-9, the J call TRBJ2-3; 10 bases agree with TRBD2. The CDR3 length is 15 residues. Germline CDR1 is SEHNR and CDR2 is FQNEAQ (reference sequence). V shed 7 bases and J 6 bases; nucleotides not matched to a gene: 10. The CDR3 coding sequence is TGTGCCAGCACTCTAAGCGGGAGGGCCCCGGATACGCAGTATTTT. Its translation: CASTLSGRAPDTQYF. The entire variable domain, with the rest obtained from reference TRBV7-9 and TRBJ2-3, is as follows: DTGVSQNPRHKITKRGQNVTFRCDPISEHNRLYWYRQTLGQGPEFLTYFQNEAQLEKSRLLSDRFSAERPKGSFSTLEIQRTEQGDSAMYLCASTLSGRAPDTQYFGPGTRLTVL.

The chain links TRBV7-8 to TRBJ1-4, with a weak D call TRBD1 (6 bases). V lost 4 bases and J lost 3, with 9 bases in between. Germline V gene data show CDR1 as SGHVS and CDR2 as FQNEAQ. This CDR3 region has 14 residues. The CDR3 region has the DNA TGTGCCAGCAGCTCACAGGGCCCTAATGAAAAACTGTTTTTT. This encodes CASSSQGPNEKLFF.

This clonotype was recorded a few times. The chain recombines TRBV19 with TRBJ1-5; unclear D gene. The CDR3 totals 13 residues. CDR1 is LNHDA and CDR2 is SQIVND in the germline V gene (reference sequence). Trimming pared 7 bases from V and 6 bases from J, leaving 13 bases between. The CDR3 DNA follows: TGTGCCAGTACCCGAGGCGGATTTCAGCCCCAGCATTTT. It is translated as CASTRGGFQPQHF.

The gene calls are TRBV25-1 and TRBJ1-1, with 7 bases lining up with TRBD1. Trimming at V came to 4 bases and at J to 3 bases, leaving 14 bases not matched to a gene. The CDR3 covers 17 residues. CDR1 and CDR2 (germline): MGHDK, SYGVNS. The CDR3 loop is CASSATPGTATYTEAFF. The CDR3 region has the DNA TGTGCCAGCAGTGCTACCCCCGGGACAGCCACCTACACTGAAGCTTTCTTT.

This chain connects TRBV29-1 to TRBJ1-2; the match to TRBD1 covers 7 bases. Germline trimming cut 4 bases from V and 0 bases from J; bases unmatched to any gene: 8. The germline CDR1 and CDR2 sequences are SQVTM and ANQGSEA. The CDR3 consists of 15 residues. The CDR3 loop reads CSVGGTVTTNYGYTF. The CDR3 nucleotides read TGCAGCGTTGGTGGGACAGTCACCACTAACTATGGCTACACCTTC.

CDR3 sequence (DNA): TGTGCCAGCAGTATTGGAAAGTTCGCCTCCTACAATGAGCAGTTCTTC. Its protein is CASSIGKFASYNEQFF. The V gene is TRBV6-6, the J gene TRBJ2-1; unclear D gene. Germline V gene lookup returns CDR1 MNHNY and CDR2 SVGAGI (reference sequence). The CDR3 spans 16 residues. Trimming shortened V by 5 bases and J by 0 bases, and 14 bases separated the two germline ends.

In its sample, this clonotype was seen a few times. The CDR3 reads CASSLAVSGELFF. The CDR3 DNA sequence: TGTGCCAGCAGCTTGGCGGTGTCCGGGGAGCTGTTTTTT. The rearrangement joins TRBV5-6 to TRBJ2-2; D is ambiguous. CDR1 and CDR2 (germline): SGHDT, YYEEEE. This CDR3 has 13 amino acids. Trimming took 0 bases from V and 6 from J, leaving 6 bases between them.

This clonotype has a handful of counts. The V gene is TRBV2, the J gene TRBJ2-3, with D hard to call. This CDR3 contains 11 residues. The germline V gene encodes CDR1 SNHLY and CDR2 FYNNEI. Trimming took 11 bases from V and 5 from J, leaving 11 bases between them. The CDR3: CASRSRDTQYF. The CDR3, as DNA: TGTGCCTCCAGAAGCCGAGATACGCAGTATTTT.

The V call is TRBV20-1, the J call TRBJ2-2; 7 bases align to TRBD2. With V trimmed by 3 bases and J by 0 bases, 10 bases remained unmatched. Germline-derived CDR1 and CDR2 are DFQATT and SNEGSKA (reference sequence). This CDR3 is 17 amino acids long. CDR3 in DNA: TGCAGTGCTAGTTCCCTTCTAGCGGAGACGAACACCGGGGAGCTGTTTTTT. It yields the protein CSASSLLAETNTGELFF.

Only a few counts were recorded for this clonotype. This chain connects TRBV5-4 to TRBJ2-1; D gene unclear. Trimming removed 0 bases at V and 6 bases at J, with 7 bases between. This CDR3 spans 13 amino acids. Germline V gene sequence: CDR1 SGHNT, CDR2 YYREEE (reference sequence). The CDR3 is CASSLAAGNEQFF. The CDR3 DNA reads TGTGCCAGCAGCTTGGCCGCAGGCAATGAGCAGTTCTTC.

This clonotype was found many times. The rearrangement links TRBV3-1 to TRBJ2-3, with D perhaps TRBD2 (5 bases). Trimming cost V 4 bases and J 3 bases, with 8 bases left between them. Germline lookup yields CDR1 LGHDT and CDR2 YNNKEL (reference sequence). The CDR3 totals 13 residues. CDR3 bases: TGTGCCAGCAGCCCTTCGGGGACAGATACGCAGTATTTT. Its translation: CASSPSGTDTQYF.

This clonotype was counted only a few times. The CDR3, as DNA: TGTGCCAGCAGCACCAGGGCCATTCAGTACTTC. Protein product: CASSTRAIQYF. The chain uses TRBV2 and TRBJ2-4; tentative D call: TRBD1 (5 bases). The CDR3 is 11 residues long. Germline CDR1 and CDR2: SNHLY and FYNNEI. The V gene lost 6 bases and the J gene lost 9 bases, with 9 bases spanning the gap.